This TCR beta chain was sequenced in a study of a mutant IDH1 vaccine in newly diagnosed glioma. The table came from immunoSEQ multiplex PCR; TCRdb's copy has only in-frame clones and leaves some out. The repertoire holds 60,000 to 65,000 clones, with 84% as singletons. Overall study findings and caveats: Seemingly, top peripheral T cell clonotype changes bore no relation to pseudoprogression.

For this clone: The target antigen is unknown. Within the sample, other DNA sequences also encode this same CDR3.

The germline gives CDR1 GTSNPN, CDR2 SVGIG (reference sequence). This CDR3 is 13 amino acids long. Between the trimmed V and J ends, which lost 0 bases and 3 bases, there was a span of 8 bases. Time point indicated: week 35, safety follow-up. Vaccination comprised doses that each held 300 ug of mutant IDH1 20-mer peptide, plus topical imiquimod. The chain has TRBV30 and TRBJ1-1; no reliable D call. Specimen: PBMCs, collected from a glioma patient whose treatment included an IDH1 peptide vaccine. The sequence derives from a man between 25 and 39 years old with glioma. The DNA for the CDR3 is TGTGCCTGGAGTGTAGAACAGTACACTGAAGCTTTCTTT. It is translated as CAWSVEQYTEAFF. Based on the CDR3 plus reference TRBV30 and TRBJ1-1, the full variable domain is SQTIHQWPATLVQPVGSPLSLECTVEGTSNPNLYWYRQAAGRGLQLLFYSVGIGQISSEVPQNLSASRPQDRQFILSSKKLLLSDSGFYLCAWSVEQYTEAFFGQGTRLTVV.